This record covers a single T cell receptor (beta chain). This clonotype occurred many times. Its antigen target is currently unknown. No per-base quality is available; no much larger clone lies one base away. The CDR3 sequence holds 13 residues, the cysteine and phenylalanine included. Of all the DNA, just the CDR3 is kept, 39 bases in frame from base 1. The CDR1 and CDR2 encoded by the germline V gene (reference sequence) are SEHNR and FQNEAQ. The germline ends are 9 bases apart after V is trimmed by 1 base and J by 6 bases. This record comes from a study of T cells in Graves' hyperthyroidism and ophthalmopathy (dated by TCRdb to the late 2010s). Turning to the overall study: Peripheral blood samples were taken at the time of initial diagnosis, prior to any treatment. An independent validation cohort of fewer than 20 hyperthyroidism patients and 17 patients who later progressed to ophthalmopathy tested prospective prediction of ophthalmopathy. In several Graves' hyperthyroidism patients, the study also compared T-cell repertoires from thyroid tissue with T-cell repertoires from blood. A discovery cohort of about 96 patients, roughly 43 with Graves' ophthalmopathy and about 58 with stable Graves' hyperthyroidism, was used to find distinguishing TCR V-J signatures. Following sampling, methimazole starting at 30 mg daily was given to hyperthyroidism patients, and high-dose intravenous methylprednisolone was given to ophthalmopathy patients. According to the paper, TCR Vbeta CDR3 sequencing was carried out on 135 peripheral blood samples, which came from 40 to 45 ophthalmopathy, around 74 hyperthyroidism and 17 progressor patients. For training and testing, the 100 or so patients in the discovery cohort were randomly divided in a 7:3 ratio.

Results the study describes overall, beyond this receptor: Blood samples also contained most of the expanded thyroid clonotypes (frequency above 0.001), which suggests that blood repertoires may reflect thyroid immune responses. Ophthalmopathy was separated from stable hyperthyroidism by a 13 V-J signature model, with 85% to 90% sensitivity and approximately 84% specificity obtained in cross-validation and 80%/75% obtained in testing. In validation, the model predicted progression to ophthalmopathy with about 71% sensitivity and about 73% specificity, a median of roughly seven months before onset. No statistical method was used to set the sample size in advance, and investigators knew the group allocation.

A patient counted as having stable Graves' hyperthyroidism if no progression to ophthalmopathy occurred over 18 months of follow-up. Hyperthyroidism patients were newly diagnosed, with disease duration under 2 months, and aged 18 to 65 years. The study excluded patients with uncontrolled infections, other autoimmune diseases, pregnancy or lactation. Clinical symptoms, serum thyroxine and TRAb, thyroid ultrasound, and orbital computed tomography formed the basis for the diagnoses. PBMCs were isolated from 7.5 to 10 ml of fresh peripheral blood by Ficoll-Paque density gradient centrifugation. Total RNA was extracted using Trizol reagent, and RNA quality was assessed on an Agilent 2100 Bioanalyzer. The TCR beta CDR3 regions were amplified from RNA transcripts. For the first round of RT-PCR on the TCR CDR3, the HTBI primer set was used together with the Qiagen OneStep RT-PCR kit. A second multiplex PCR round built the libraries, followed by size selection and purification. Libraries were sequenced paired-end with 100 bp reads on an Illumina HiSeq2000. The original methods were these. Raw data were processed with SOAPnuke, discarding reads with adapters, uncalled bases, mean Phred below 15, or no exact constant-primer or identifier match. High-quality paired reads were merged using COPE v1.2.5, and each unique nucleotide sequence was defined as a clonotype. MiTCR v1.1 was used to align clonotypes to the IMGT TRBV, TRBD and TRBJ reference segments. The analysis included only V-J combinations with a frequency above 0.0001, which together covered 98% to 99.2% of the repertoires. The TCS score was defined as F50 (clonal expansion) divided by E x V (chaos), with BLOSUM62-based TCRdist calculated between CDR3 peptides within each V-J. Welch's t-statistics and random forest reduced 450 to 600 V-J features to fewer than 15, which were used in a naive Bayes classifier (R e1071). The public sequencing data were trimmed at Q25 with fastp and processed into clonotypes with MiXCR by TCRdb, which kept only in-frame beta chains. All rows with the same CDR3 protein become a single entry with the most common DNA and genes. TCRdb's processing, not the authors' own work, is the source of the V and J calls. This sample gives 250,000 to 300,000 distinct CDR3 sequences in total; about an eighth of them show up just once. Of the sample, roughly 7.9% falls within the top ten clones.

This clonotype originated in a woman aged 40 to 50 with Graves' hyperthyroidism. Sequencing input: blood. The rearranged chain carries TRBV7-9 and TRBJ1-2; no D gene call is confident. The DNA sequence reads TGTGCCAGCAGCTTAGGGCTTCAGGATGGCTACACCTTC. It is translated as CASSLGLQDGYTF.